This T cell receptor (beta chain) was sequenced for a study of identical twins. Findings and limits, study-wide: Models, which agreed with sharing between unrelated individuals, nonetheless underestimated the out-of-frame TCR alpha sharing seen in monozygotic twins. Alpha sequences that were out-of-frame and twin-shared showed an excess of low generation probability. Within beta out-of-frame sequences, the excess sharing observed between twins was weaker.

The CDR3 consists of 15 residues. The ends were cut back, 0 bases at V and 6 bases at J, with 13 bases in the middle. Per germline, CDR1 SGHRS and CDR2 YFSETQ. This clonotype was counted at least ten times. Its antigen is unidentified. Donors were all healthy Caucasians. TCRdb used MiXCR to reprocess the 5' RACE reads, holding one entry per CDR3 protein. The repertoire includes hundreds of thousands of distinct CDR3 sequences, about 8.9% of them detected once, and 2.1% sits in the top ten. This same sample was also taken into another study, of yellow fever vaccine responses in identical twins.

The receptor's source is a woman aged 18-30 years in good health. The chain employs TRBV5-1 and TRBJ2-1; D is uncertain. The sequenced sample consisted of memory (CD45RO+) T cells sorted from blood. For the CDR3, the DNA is TGCGCCAGCAGCTTGGAAGGGTTAGGATCCAATGAGCAGTTCTTC. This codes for CASSLEGLGSNEQFF.